This note documents a single TCR beta chain sequence. The protocol was immunoSEQ multiplex PCR, while the TCRdb copy is restricted to in-frame clones and leaves out a portion. This table has 200,000 to 250,000 clones, around 82% appearing once. Participants in the exposed group had met a COVID-19 case in the 2 weeks before joining the study. This record belongs to a study of blood T cell repertoires in COVID-19. The overall study: Acute and convalescent COVID-19 samples came from the United States, Italy and Spain.

This TCR was recovered from a woman between 50 and 59 years old who had been exposed to COVID-19. Specimen: PBMCs or T cells enriched from blood (not recorded which).

The CDR3, as DNA: TGTGCCAGCAGTCCCCCAAATTCACCCCTCCACTTT. Its protein is CASSPPNSPLHF. This chain connects TRBV27 to TRBJ1-6; D unclear. V was shortened by 5 bases and J by 7 bases, with 6 bases between the two germline ends. The CDR3 loop spans 12 amino acids. Germline CDR1 is MNHEY and CDR2 is SMNVEV (reference sequence).